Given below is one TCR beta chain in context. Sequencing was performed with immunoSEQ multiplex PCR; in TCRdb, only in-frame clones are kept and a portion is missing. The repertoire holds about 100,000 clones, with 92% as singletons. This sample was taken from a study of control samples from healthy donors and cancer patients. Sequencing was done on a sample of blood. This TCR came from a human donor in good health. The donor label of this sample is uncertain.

Here the CDR3 reads CASTPKGLALHEQFF. CDR3 sequence (DNA): TGTGCCAGCACCCCAAAGGGGCTAGCGTTACATGAGCAGTTCTTC. The gene calls are TRBV25-1 and TRBJ2-1, with D possibly matching TRBD2 (6 bases). The length of the CDR3 is 15 residues. The germline V gene has CDR1 MGHDK and CDR2 SYGVNS. V lost 7 bases and J 8 bases, leaving 21 bases between the germline ends.